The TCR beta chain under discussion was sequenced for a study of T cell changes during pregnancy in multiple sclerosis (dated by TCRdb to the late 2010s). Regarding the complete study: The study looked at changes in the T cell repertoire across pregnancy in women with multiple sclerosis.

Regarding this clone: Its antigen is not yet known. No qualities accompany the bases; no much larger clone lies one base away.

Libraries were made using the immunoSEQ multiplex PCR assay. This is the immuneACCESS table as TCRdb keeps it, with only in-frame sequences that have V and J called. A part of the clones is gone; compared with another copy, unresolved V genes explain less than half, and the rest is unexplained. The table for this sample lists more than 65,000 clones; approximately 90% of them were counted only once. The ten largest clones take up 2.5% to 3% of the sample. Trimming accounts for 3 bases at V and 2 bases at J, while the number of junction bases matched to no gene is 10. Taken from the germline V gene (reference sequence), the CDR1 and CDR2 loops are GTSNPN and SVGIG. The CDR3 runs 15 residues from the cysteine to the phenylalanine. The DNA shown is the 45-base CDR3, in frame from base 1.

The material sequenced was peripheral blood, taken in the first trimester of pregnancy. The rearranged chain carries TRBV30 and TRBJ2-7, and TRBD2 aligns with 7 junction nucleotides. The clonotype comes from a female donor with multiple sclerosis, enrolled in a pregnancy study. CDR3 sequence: CAWRGGSPHTYEQYF. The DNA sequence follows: TGTGCCTGGAGGGGCGGGAGCCCCCACACCTACGAGCAGTACTTC.